The present entry profiles one T cell receptor beta chain with its context. What this receptor recognizes is not known. No qualities accompany the bases; no much larger clone lies one base away. The data were taken from a study of beta chain features in type 1 diabetes (dated by TCRdb to the late 2010s). Study-level background: Mean age, gender distribution, total cell number and subset yield were not different between patients and healthy donors. Across all samples, some 110,000,000 sorted cells were examined, and cell number per subset correlated strongly with RNA yield. The study compared TCRB repertoires of sorted circulating CD4+ T cell subsets between recently diagnosed type 1 diabetes patients and matched healthy donors. Regulatory and stem cell-like memory subsets were obtained from only 8 patients and about eight healthy donors, while naive and central memory subsets were obtained from all 30 or so donors.

Study-wide findings and limitations: At VDJ recombination sites, type 1 diabetes patients had fewer insertions and more deleted nucleotides, which implies abnormalities in thymic rearrangement. Naive, central memory and regulatory TCRB repertoires appeared to be more alike among patients than among healthy donors. Shorter templates might have been favored by PCR, but patient and control samples were amplified and corrected together, so both groups would have been affected equally by any skew. Because the HLA sub-analyses included only small numbers of individuals, any influence of HLA type on TCRB rearrangement was left unresolved. Because cDNA was sequenced instead of genomic DNA, highly expressing activated cells could be over-represented, though the groups showed no difference in activation or CD3 levels. A moderate but significant shortening of TCRB CDR3 length was observed in type 1 diabetes patients in all four CD4+ subsets.

The entire isolated RNA was reverse transcribed using the High Capacity cDNA Reverse Transcription Kit, and thus expressed TCRB transcripts were sequenced. Deep immunoSEQ sequencing was performed on naive, central memory and regulatory T cell samples, with an average of roughly 4 million total reads per sample. Sorted cells were lysed in RLT buffer and RNA was extracted with DNase-treated RNeasy Micro or Mini kits, depending on cell number. To prevent cross-contamination, every cell subset was processed on its own, while patient and healthy donor samples were processed together. The immunoSEQ multiplex PCR was used to amplify TCRB sequences from cDNA, generating 87-bp fragments that spanned the CDR3 region. Sequencing of the amplicons was performed on the Illumina HiSeq platform. As for the authors' bioinformatics: PCR bias was computationally corrected using synthetic template baselines, reads within Hamming distance 2 were collapsed, and singletons that could not be merged were discarded. Reads were aligned to IMGT to assign V, D and J genes, CDR3 length, and insertions or deletions at six rearrangement sites. Clonotype counts were normalized to sorted cell number within each subset before computing true diversity and Gini coefficients with the tcR R package. Repertoire sharing was quantified using the overlap coefficient calculated on TCRB nucleotide sequences. As a proxy for the pre-selection repertoire, out-of-frame TCRB sequences from naive cells were analyzed. TCRdb stores this immuneACCESS table with in-frame sequences only. Part of the clones is absent; in the studies checked, under half of the shortfall reflects unresolved V genes, and no reason is known for the rest. That table furnishes V, J and clone size, whereas the DNA furnished D and trimming. A total of 350,000 or so clones appear in this sample, roughly 21% of them only once. The ten largest make up 0.035% to 0.05% of the sample.

Measured from the cysteine to the phenylalanine, the CDR3 is 14 residues long. Just the 42-base CDR3 DNA is kept, in frame starting at base 1. The junction shows trimming of 1 base on V and 1 base on J, plus 7 bases between the germline ends. CDR1 and CDR2 are drawn from the germline V gene: SGHRS, YFSETQ. Each donor gave one peripheral blood draw, averaging around 0.11 L, which was collected into heparinised tubes. A BD FACSAria II and a panel including CD45RO, CCR7, CD25, CD127, CD95 and CD27 were used to sort naive, central memory, regulatory and stem cell-like memory CD4+ T cells. Purity was above 95% for every sorted population. PBMCs were separated immediately by Lymphoprep density gradient centrifugation and were stained directly, without being cultured. To minimize batch effects, samples were stained and sorted in pairs, one healthy donor with one patient per experiment.

The chain is made from TRBV5-1 and TRBJ2-3; possibly the D gene is TRBD1, per 6 matching bases. The sequence was obtained from a woman younger than 35 in good health. Sequenced: naive CD4+ T cells from blood. The cell subset or site label on this specimen signifies: true naive CD4+ T cells. The DNA sequence follows: TGCGCCAGCAGCTTGACAGGGCGCACAGATACGCAGTATTTT. Its translation reads: CASSLTGRTDTQYF.